The rows below give T cell receptor beta chains drawn from one sample of a study of T cells in Graves' hyperthyroidism and ophthalmopathy. TCRdb reanalysed the multiplex PCR reads using MiXCR and keeps one entry per CDR3 protein. Of some 600,000 distinct CDR3 sequences detected, approximately 13% appear once; the ten largest clones hold 5.5% to 7.5%. Sequenced material: blood. These TCRs come from a woman aged 30 to 39 with Graves' hyperthyroidism that later progressed to Graves' ophthalmopathy. The CDR3 runs from the conserved cysteine through the conserved F or W. Each record gives: V gene, D gene, J gene, CDR3 protein. A D gene is named only where the DNA matches it firmly.

>TRBV30|TRBD2|TRBJ2-2
CAWSVRGRAVTGELFF
>TRBV4-1|NA|TRBJ1-3
CASSQGAGRTGNTIYF
>TRBV28|TRBD1|TRBJ2-1
CASSLWGQGSYNEQFF
>TRBV29-1|NA|TRBJ1-1
CSVARQLGREAFF
>TRBV20-1|NA|TRBJ2-1
CSAEDGEMGLNEQFF
>TRBV20-1|NA|TRBJ2-7
CSASGGSFYEQYF
>TRBV7-9|TRBD1|TRBJ2-1
CASTPRQGAKWITDEQFF
>TRBV30|TRBD2|TRBJ2-3
CAWSPLAGTDTQYF
>TRBV29-1|NA|TRBJ1-3
CSVERGTGNTIYF
>TRBV7-8|TRBD1|TRBJ2-7
CASSWDRGPNEQYF
>TRBV18|NA|TRBJ2-7
CASSPGSDYEQYF